These T cell receptor beta chains were read from a single sample in a study of identical twins. TCRdb fed the 5' RACE reads into MiXCR, producing one record per CDR3 protein. This sample carries about 810,000 distinct CDR3 sequences, roughly an eighth of them seen once, and the ten largest clones take around 1.5%. These data also featured in a second study, about yellow fever vaccine responses in identical twins.

The specimen sequenced was PBMCs. The receptors were sampled from a woman aged 18-29 years in good health. The CDR3 runs from the conserved cysteine through the conserved F or W. The order of the fields is J gene, clone size, D gene, V gene, CDR3 length, CDR3 DNA, CDR3 protein. D genes are given only for firm matches. Size is omitted from some rows. Given values are once, few, many or a class for expanded clones.

TRBJ1-1 | few | - | TRBV12-3/TRBV12-4 | 11 | TGTGCCAGCAGCCCCTCCCATGAAGCTTTCTTT | CASSPSHEAFF
TRBJ2-3 | - | TRBD2 | TRBV4-1 | 16 | TGCGCCAGCAGCCCCAGCGGGGGGGCCGGGACAGATACGCAGTATTTT | CASSPSGGAGTDTQYF
TRBJ2-7 | few | TRBD2 | TRBV9 | 16 | TGTGCCAGCAGCGTAGGGACTAGCGGGTACTCCTACGAGCAGTACTTC | CASSVGTSGYSYEQYF
TRBJ1-3 | few | TRBD1 | TRBV6-6 | 13 | TGTGCCAGCAGTAAAGGGACAGGGGAAGTCATATATTTT | CASSKGTGEVIYF
TRBJ2-7 | - | TRBD2 | TRBV7-6 | 18 | TGTGCCAGCAGCTCCCCAGAGCAGGGACTAGCAATAACCTACGAGCAGTACTTC | CASSSPEQGLAITYEQYF
TRBJ2-1 | - | TRBD2 | TRBV12-5 | 14 | TGTGCTAGTGGTTTGTCAACTAGCGGTAATGAGCAGTTCTTC | CASGLSTSGNEQFF
TRBJ2-3 | - | - | TRBV5-1 | 15 | TGCGCCAGCAGTCCTTCGGGCCCAGTTACAGATACGCAGTATTTT | CASSPSGPVTDTQYF
TRBJ2-1 | - | TRBD2 | TRBV12-3/TRBV12-4 | 16 | TGTGCCAGCAGACTAGGAAGCGGGGTCTCCTACAATGAGCAGTTCTTC | CASRLGSGVSYNEQFF
TRBJ2-7 | few | TRBD2 | TRBV4-2 | 19 | TGTGCCAGCAGCCAAACCCTGCGGACTAGCGGGAGTGGTGACGACGAGCAGTACTTC | CASSQTLRTSGSGDDEQYF
TRBJ2-3 | - | - | TRBV7-9 | 17 | TGTGCCAGCAGCTTAGCGTCTCCAGGGGGACTCACAGATACGCAGTATTTT | CASSLASPGGLTDTQYF
TRBJ1-5 | few | - | TRBV20-1 | 14 | TGCAGTGCTAGAGGGGGACCGCTGGGTCAGCCCCAGCATTTT | CSARGGPLGQPQHF
TRBJ2-7 | many | TRBD2 | TRBV9 | 14 | TGTGCCAGCAGCGAAACTAGCGGGAGTTACGAGCAGTACTTC | CASSETSGSYEQYF
TRBJ2-1 | few | - | TRBV20-1 | 13 | TGCAGTGCCCAGGGGGGACTAATGGTTGAGCAGTTCTTC | CSAQGGLMVEQFF
TRBJ2-1 | many | TRBD2 | TRBV6-4 | 16 | TGTGCCAGCAGTGATGGACGCGGGAGAGCTTTAAATGAGCAGTTCTTC | CASSDGRGRALNEQFF
TRBJ2-2 | - | TRBD2 | TRBV29-1 | 15 | TGCAGCGTTGAAGAATCCCCGGGGGGGACCGGGGAGCTGTTTTTT | CSVEESPGGTGELFF
TRBJ2-5 | few | - | TRBV10-3 | 16 | TGTGCCACCCAGGACCGGGATGATGCCTTCCAAGAGACCCAGTACTTC | CATQDRDDAFQETQYF
TRBJ2-7 | few | TRBD2 | TRBV11-2 | 15 | TGTGCCAGCAGCTTAGTTCGACTAGCGGGAGACGAGCAGTACTTC | CASSLVRLAGDEQYF
TRBJ1-1 | many | - | TRBV29-1 | 14 | TGCAGCGTTGATGTTCGGGGGCTAGATCCTGAAGCTTTCTTT | CSVDVRGLDPEAFF
TRBJ1-2 | - | TRBD1 | TRBV11-1 | 18 | TGTGCCAGCAGCTTAGCGGTCGGGACAGGGGGCGTCAGTTATGGCTACACCTTC | CASSLAVGTGGVSYGYTF
TRBJ2-2 | few | - | TRBV28 | 13 | TGTGCCAGCAGTTTAAATGGCAAGGGGGAGCTGTTTTTT | CASSLNGKGELFF
TRBJ2-5 | few | TRBD2 | TRBV29-1 | 11 | TGCAGCCTGAACGGGGGGGAGACCCAGTACTTC | CSLNGGETQYF
TRBJ1-4 | few | - | TRBV6-1 | 16 | TGTGCCAGCAGACAAAACGTCTTCGTAACTAATGAAAAACTGTTTTTT | CASRQNVFVTNEKLFF
TRBJ2-3 | few | - | TRBV5-1 | 15 | TGCGCCAGCAGCTTGGAGCCATCGGGGAGAGATACGCAGTATTTT | CASSLEPSGRDTQYF
TRBJ2-1 | few | - | TRBV29-1 | 12 | TGCAGCGTTGAGAGGCTAGCCAATGAGCAGTTCTTC | CSVERLANEQFF
TRBJ2-1 | many | - | TRBV4-1 | 16 | TGCGCCAGCAGCCATATAGATATTCTAGCTTACAATGAGCAGTTCTTC | CASSHIDILAYNEQFF
TRBJ2-1 | - | - | TRBV15 | 16 | TGTGCCACCAGCAGAGGTAGGGGGATCCTCTACAATGAGCAGTTCTTC | CATSRGRGILYNEQFF
TRBJ1-5 | few | - | TRBV7-8 | 18 | TGTGCCAGCAGCCATGTATCCGGGGCCCCTGATCCCCGACAGCCCCAGCATTTT | CASSHVSGAPDPRQPQHF
TRBJ2-5 | many | - | TRBV12-3/TRBV12-4 | 15 | TGTGCCAGCAGTTTAATTAGTGGGCTCCGGGAGACCCAGTACTTC | CASSLISGLRETQYF
TRBJ1-1 | - | - | TRBV29-1 | 14 | TGCAGCGTTGTATCGGGTGGGATGAACACTGAAGCTTTCTTT | CSVVSGGMNTEAFF
TRBJ1-1 | - | - | TRBV12-3/TRBV12-4 | 16 | TGTGCCAGCAGTTTATTGGGTCAGGTCTGGGACACTGAAGCTTTCTTT | CASSLLGQVWDTEAFF
TRBJ2-2 | few | - | TRBV2 | 13 | TGTGCCAGCAGTGGGGGGGGCTTGGGGGAGCTGTTTTTT | CASSGGGLGELFF
TRBJ1-6 | few | - | TRBV11-2 | 14 | TGTGCCAGCAGCTATAGCAGGGATAATTCACCCCTCCACTTT | CASSYSRDNSPLHF
TRBJ1-5 | - | - | TRBV10-3 | 15 | TGTGCCATCAGTGAGGGGTCGGGGGACAATCAGCCCCAGCATTTT | CAISEGSGDNQPQHF
TRBJ1-1 | - | TRBD1 | TRBV2 | 12 | TGTGCCAGCAGCGGGACAGTAAATGAAGCTTTCTTT | CASSGTVNEAFF
TRBJ2-1 | - | - | TRBV5-4 | 16 | TGTGCCAGCAGCTTGGTGAATCCGGGACAATACAAAGAGCAGTTCTTC | CASSLVNPGQYKEQFF
TRBJ2-5 | - | - | TRBV4-1 | 15 | TGCGCCAGCAGCCAAGAGGGGCCAGGGAGGGAGACCCAGTACTTC | CASSQEGPGRETQYF
TRBJ2-1 | - | TRBD2 | TRBV29-1 | 19 | TGCAGCGTTCAAGGGGGACTAGCGGGCCCTACCATGTCCTACAATGAGCAGTTCTTC | CSVQGGLAGPTMSYNEQFF
TRBJ2-1 | - | - | TRBV5-5 | 14 | TGTGCCAGCAGCTTCGGGGGAGCAGTCAATGAGCAGTTCTTC | CASSFGGAVNEQFF
TRBJ1-1 | many | - | TRBV10-3 | 12 | TGTGCCATCAGTGTCGGGAACACTGAAGCTTTCTTT | CAISVGNTEAFF
TRBJ2-1 | few | TRBD1 | TRBV13 | 16 | TGTGCCAGCAGCTTCGGGACAGGGGGCGTATGGAATGAGCAGTTCTTC | CASSFGTGGVWNEQFF
TRBJ1-1 | few | - | TRBV20-1 | 15 | TGCAGTGCTAGTTTGGGTCCCATGGGAAACACTGAAGCTTTCTTT | CSASLGPMGNTEAFF
TRBJ2-6 | few | - | TRBV5-4 | 13 | TGTGCCAGCACGCAGATGACGGCCAACGTCCTGACTTTC | CASTQMTANVLTF
TRBJ1-1 | few | - | TRBV10-2 | 12 | TGCGCCAGCAGGAGGGAGGAGGGCGGAGCTTTCTTT | CASRREEGGAFF
TRBJ1-1 | - | - | TRBV7-9 | 15 | TGTGCCAGCAGCTTAGCGCAAGGTGATAAGACTGAAGCTTTCTTT | CASSLAQGDKTEAFF
TRBJ1-2 | few | - | TRBV28 | 13 | TGTGCCAGCAAGATCCTGGGGGTCTATGGCTACACCTTC | CASKILGVYGYTF